Presented here are 3 T cell receptor beta chains from one specimen sequenced in a study of T cells in Graves' hyperthyroidism and ophthalmopathy. The CDR3 regions of TCR beta were amplified from RNA transcripts. TCR CDR3 underwent first-round RT-PCR with the HTBI primer set. TCRdb re-called the multiplex PCR reads through MiXCR, storing one row per CDR3 protein. The table includes some 720,000 distinct CDR3 sequences, roughly 15% detected once. The sample consisted of blood. The source of these receptors is a man aged 18 to 29 with Graves' hyperthyroidism.

The chain has TRBV10-3 and TRBJ2-3; the D gene is possibly TRBD2 (5 bases). Trimming pared 4 bases from V and 0 bases from J, leaving 11 bases between. This CDR3 is built from 15 residues. The germline gives CDR1 ENHRY, CDR2 SYGVKD. The CDR3 protein is CAISADFSSTDTQYF. The CDR3 DNA follows: TGTGCCATCAGTGCGGACTTCTCTAGCACAGATACGCAGTATTTT.

The chain couples TRBV12-5 to TRBJ1-1; 7 bases align to TRBD1. Germline-derived CDR1 and CDR2 are LGHNT and FRNRAP. This CDR3 is 12 amino acids long. With 5 bases clipped from V and 9 bases from J, the junction kept 6 bases outside the gene matches. The CDR3 loop reads CASGIGTAKAFF. CDR3 DNA: TGTGCTAGTGGTATCGGGACAGCAAAAGCTTTCTTT. Using reference TRBV12-5 and TRBJ1-1 for the parts outside the CDR3, the full variable domain is DARVTQTPRHKVTEMGQEVTMRCQPILGHNTVFWYRQTMMQGLELLAYFRNRAPLDDSGMPKDRFSAEMPDATLATLKIQPSEPRDSAVYFCASGIGTAKAFFGQGTRLTVV.

This clonotype came up many times. This chain uses TRBV7-8 with TRBJ2-2; D is possibly TRBD1 (6 bases). V was clipped by 0 bases and J by 7 bases, with 12 bases between them. CDR1 and CDR2 (germline): SGHVS, FQNEAQ. This CDR3 has 15 amino acids. CDR3 DNA sequence: TGTGCCAGCAGCTTAGCACAGGGAAGGGGCGGGGAGCTGTTTTTT. It yields the protein CASSLAQGRGGELFF. Drawing the rest from reference TRBV7-8 and TRBJ2-2, the complete variable domain is GAGVSQSPRYKVAKRGQDVALRCDPISGHVSLFWYQQALGQGPEFLTYFQNEAQLDKSGLPSDRFFAERPEGSVSTLKIQRTQQEDSAVYLCASSLAQGRGGELFFGEGSRLTVL.